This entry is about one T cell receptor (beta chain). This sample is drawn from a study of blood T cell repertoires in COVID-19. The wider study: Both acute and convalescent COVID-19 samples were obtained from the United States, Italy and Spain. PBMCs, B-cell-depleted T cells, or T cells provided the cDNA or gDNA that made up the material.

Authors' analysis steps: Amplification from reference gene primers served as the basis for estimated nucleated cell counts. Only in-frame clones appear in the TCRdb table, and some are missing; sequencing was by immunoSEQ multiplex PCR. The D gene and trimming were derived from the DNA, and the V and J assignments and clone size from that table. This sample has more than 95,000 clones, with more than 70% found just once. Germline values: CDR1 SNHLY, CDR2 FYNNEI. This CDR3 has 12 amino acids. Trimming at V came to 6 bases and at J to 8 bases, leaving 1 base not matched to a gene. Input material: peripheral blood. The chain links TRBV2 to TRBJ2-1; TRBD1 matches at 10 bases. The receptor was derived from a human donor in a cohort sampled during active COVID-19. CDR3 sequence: CASRGQGDEQFF. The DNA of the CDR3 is TGTGCCAGCAGAGGACAGGGGGATGAGCAGTTCTTC.